This TCR beta chain was obtained from a study of shared clonotypes between healthy human individuals. Findings and limits, study-wide: Having only a few donors restricted how much genetic and exposure-history diversity was captured. With several donors compared, roughly 5% of naive CD4 clonotypes were shared.

The CDR3 totals 13 residues. Between the trimmed V and J ends, which lost 6 bases and 7 bases, there was a span of 16 bases. Germline V lookup: CDR1 SNHLY, CDR2 FYNNEI. On this clone: The antigen is undetermined.

An even split of each subset's genomic DNA across several immunoSEQ plates was performed. The sorted-subset replicate PCRs were given 150 to 250 ng DNA, which is 27,000 or so T cell genomes. Assay used: immunoSEQ multiplex PCR; TCRdb lists only in-frame clones, some missing. The sample records around 750,000 clones, 74% being singletons. The chain uses TRBV2 and TRBJ2-7; weak D call: TRBD2 (6 bases). The sequencing sample was made of memory CD4+ T cells sorted from blood. Subset given: CD45RA-negative fraction. This receptor was obtained from a woman in her 30s in good health. CDR3 in amino acids: CASRRDWEREQYF. In nucleotides, the CDR3 is TGTGCCAGCAGGCGGGACTGGGAGAGGGAGCAGTACTTC.